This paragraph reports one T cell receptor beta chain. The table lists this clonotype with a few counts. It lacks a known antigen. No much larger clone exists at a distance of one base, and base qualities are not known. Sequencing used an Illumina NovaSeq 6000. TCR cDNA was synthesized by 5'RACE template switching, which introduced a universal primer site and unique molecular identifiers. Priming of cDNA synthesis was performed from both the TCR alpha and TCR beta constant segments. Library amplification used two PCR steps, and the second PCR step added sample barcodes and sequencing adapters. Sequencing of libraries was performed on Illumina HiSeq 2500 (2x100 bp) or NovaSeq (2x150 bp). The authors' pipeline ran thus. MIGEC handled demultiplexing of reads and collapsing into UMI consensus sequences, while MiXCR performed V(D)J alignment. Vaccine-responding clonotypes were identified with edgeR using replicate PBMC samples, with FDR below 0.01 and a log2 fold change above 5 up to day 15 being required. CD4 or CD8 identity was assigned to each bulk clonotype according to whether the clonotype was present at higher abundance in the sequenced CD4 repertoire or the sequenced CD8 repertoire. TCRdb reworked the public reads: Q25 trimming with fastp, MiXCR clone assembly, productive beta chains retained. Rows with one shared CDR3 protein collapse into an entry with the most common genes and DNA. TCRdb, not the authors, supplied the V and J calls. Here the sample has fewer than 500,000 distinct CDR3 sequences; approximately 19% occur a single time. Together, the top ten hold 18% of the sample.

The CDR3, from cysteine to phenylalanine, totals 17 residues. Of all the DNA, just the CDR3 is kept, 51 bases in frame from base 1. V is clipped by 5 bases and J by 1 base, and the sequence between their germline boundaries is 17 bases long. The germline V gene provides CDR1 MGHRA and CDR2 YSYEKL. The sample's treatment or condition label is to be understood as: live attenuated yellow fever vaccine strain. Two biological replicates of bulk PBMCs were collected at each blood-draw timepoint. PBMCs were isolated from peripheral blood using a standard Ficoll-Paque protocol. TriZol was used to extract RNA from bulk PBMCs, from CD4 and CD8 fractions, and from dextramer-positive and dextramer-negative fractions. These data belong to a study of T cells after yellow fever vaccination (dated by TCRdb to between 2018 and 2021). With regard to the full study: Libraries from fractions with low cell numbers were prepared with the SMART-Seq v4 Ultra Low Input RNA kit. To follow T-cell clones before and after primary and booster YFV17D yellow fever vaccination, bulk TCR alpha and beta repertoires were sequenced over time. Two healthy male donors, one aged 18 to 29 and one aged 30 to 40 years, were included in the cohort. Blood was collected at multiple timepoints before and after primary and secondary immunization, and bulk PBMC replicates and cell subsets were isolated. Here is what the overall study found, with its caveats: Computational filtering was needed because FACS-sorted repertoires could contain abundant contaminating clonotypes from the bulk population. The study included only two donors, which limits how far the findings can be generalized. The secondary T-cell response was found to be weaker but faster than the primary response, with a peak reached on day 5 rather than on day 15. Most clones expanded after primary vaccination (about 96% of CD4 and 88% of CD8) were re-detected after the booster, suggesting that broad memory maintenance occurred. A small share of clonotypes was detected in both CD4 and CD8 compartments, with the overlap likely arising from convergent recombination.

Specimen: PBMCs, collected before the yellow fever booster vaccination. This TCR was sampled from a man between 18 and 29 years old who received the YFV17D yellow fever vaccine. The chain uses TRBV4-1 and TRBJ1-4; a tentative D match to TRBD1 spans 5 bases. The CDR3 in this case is CASSEYWDGVTNEKLFF. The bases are TGCGCCAGCAGCGAATACTGGGACGGAGTAACTAATGAAAAACTGTTTTTT.